This T cell receptor (beta chain) was captured by sequencing in a study of T-cell memory formation after mild COVID-19. On this clonotype: Its antigen remains unidentified.

Findings of the study overall: The authors left the SARS-CoV-2 specificity of second-wave clones peaking on day 37 unconfirmed. Pre-infection memory contained some responding clones, which suggested that cross-reactive memory had joined.

The 5'RACE method, run with constant-segment primers, produced TCR alpha and TCR beta cDNA libraries (carrying sample barcodes and UMIs). TCRdb re-called the 5' RACE reads through MiXCR, storing one row per CDR3 protein. The sample yields under 400,000 distinct CDR3 sequences, around 30% seen once. The V and J ends lost 4 bases and 5 bases respectively, with 11 bases between them. The CDR3 has 13 amino acids. The TCR comes from an adult woman who had mild COVID-19 (a few samples of this study predate the infection). Cell type and time point are not known. J is TRBJ2-5 and V is TRBV12-3 or TRBV12-4; perhaps D is TRBD1 or TRBD2 (5 bases each). Sequences were obtained from PBMCs or a T cell subset sorted from them (not recorded which). DNA of the CDR3: TGTGCCAGCAGTTCGGGACGGTGGGAGACCCAGTACTTC. It encodes CASSSGRWETQYF.